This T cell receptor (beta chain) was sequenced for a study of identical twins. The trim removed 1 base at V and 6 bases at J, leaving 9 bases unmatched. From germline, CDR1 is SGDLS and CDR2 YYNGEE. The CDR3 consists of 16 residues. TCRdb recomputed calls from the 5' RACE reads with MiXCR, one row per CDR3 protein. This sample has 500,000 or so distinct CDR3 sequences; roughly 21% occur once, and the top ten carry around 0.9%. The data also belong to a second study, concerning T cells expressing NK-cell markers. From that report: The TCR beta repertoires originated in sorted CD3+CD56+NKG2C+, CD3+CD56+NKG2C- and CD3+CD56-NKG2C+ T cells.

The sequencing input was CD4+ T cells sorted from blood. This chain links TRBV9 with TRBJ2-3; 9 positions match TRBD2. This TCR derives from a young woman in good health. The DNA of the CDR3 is TGTGCCAGCAGCGTAAACCCTAGCGGGAAGGCGGATACGCAGTATTTT. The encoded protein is CASSVNPSGKADTQYF.